This TCR beta chain was sequenced during a study of shared clonotypes between healthy human individuals. Study-wide background: Two women and three men aged 18 to 49 served as donors. Findings and limits, study-wide: Sequencing depth was expected to influence donor clonotype sharing.

V gave up 3 bases and J gave up 1 base, with 15 bases separating them. CDR3 length equals 16 residues. The V gene's germline CDR1 is PRHDT and CDR2 FYEKMQ (reference sequence). Unsorted PBMC DNA was run through sequencing on ten immunoSEQ deep assay plates. Per the original data handling: For the immunoSEQ data, sequences were junction-only without quality scores, so filtering differed. TCRdb's table, derived via immunoSEQ multiplex PCR, lists solely in-frame clones and lacks some. V and J calls and clone size are those listed in that table; D and trimming were worked out from the DNA. The sample contains 500,000 to 650,000 clones, around 78% of which appear only once. With respect to this clone: The antigen remains unidentified.

J is TRBJ1-2 and V is TRBV13; perhaps TRBD1 as D (5 bases). Sample: PBMCs. The sequence came from a woman aged 40 to 49 in good health. Some clones in this sample may be carry-over from other donors' samples. This CDR3 reads CASSFGRQGRNYGYTF. In nucleotides, the CDR3 is TGTGCCAGCAGCTTCGGTCGCCAGGGACGTAACTATGGCTACACCTTC.